The TCR beta chain described here comes from a study of cytomegalovirus exposure and HLA in healthy donors. Overall study context: The 120 validation repertoires, a later analysis reported, used the same platform as the roughly 660 repertoires from the first cohort. The study's findings and limits: TCR beta chains numbering more than 150 were designated cytomegalovirus-associated. In vitro confirmation showed a few CMV-associated chains to be CMV antigen specific. A classifier reportedly called cytomegalovirus status with high sensitivity and specificity.

Only in-frame clones appear in the TCRdb table, and some are missing; sequencing was by immunoSEQ multiplex PCR. The data show about 110,000 clones, approximately 86% seen once. Looked up from germline, CDR1 is MDHEN and CDR2 is SYDVKM. V trimming: 11 bases; J trimming: 1 base; junction bases outside the gene matches: 5. CDR3 length: 14 amino acids. A word on this clone: Its antigen is undetermined.

The receptor was derived from a woman aged 18-29 years in good health and CMV-seronegative. The sample taken for sequencing was PBMCs. V and J are TRBV28 and TRBJ1-6; 7 positions match TRBD1. CDR3 DNA sequence: TGTGCCGCGGGCAGGGGGTCCTATAATTCACCCCTCCACTTT. Amino acid sequence: CAAGRGSYNSPLHF.